A selection of T cell receptor beta chains follows, all from one sample in a study of T cells after yellow fever vaccination. Each CDR3 protein is one row after TCRdb ran MiXCR on the 5' RACE reads. The sample comprises about 340,000 distinct CDR3 sequences, about 12% of which are singletons, and 2.5% to 4% rests with the top ten. The sample was CD4+ T cells sorted from PBMCs, taken 15 days after the yellow fever booster vaccination. The source of these receptors is a young man who received the YFV17D yellow fever vaccine. CDR3s include the opening cysteine and the closing phenylalanine or tryptophan. Some rows mark clone size as missing; the rest say once, few, many or name a class of expanded clone.

CDR3 length | V gene | clone size | CDR3 protein
14 | TRBV9 | few | CASSGQGRGNTIYF
16 | TRBV6-2/TRBV6-3 | few | CASSRGAGGDQETQYF
17 | TRBV5-6 | NA | CASRRTREVSYNSPLHF
18 | TRBV5-4 | NA | CASSKKKDTSGVQETQYF
14 | TRBV5-6 | once | CASSFGGGPYEQYF
15 | TRBV10-3 | NA | CAISERTGGAVEQYF
15 | TRBV5-1 | few | CASSLAARESTEAFF
17 | TRBV10-2 | NA | CASRRGASGEAKNIQYF
16 | TRBV18 | NA | CASSPPSGSGNNEQFF
14 | TRBV6-1 | NA | CASRRSSDHYEQYF
14 | TRBV18 | NA | CASSPQNGNTEAFF
13 | TRBV24-1 | NA | CATMGQNQETQYF
17 | TRBV4-3 | few | CASSRATSGGSADTQYF
14 | TRBV28 | NA | CASSQVDYTDTQYF
16 | TRBV6-5 | NA | CASSYSRGNSGNTIYF
11 | TRBV29-1 | few | CSVPLGVGYTF
13 | TRBV7-3 | few | CASSRTSAETQYF
13 | TRBV7-3 | many | CASSFRGANEQFF
15 | TRBV5-1 | few | CASSLGARRDTEAFF
15 | TRBV28 | NA | CASSSLTGRTGELFF
15 | TRBV7-2 | many | CASSFFGGAGDEQFF
18 | TRBV12-3/TRBV12-4 | few | CASSPSLGLAGGSDTQYF
13 | TRBV6-1 | NA | CASSDRGRDTQYF
14 | TRBV7-2 | NA | CASSLMGRSYGYTF
14 | TRBV24-1 | few | CATSDPGTGDEQYF
14 | TRBV20-1 | NA | CSATGTGHGDTQYF
14 | TRBV7-2 | NA | CASSFLTGPYEQYF
17 | TRBV12-3/TRBV12-4 | NA | CASRGERTSGNKNIQYF
15 | TRBV7-9 | few | CASSRTGSSGNTIYF
14 | TRBV5-6 | NA | CASSETGIQETQYF
15 | TRBV27 | many | CASSGGKWVQETQYF
16 | TRBV2 | few | CASSAGAGALTDTQYF
17 | TRBV6-5 | NA | CASSYGSSGVGSYEQYF
11 | TRBV9 | few | CASSVGDRQFF
13 | TRBV11-2 | many | CASTMAGDTEAFF
13 | TRBV21-1 | NA | CASSKGLKETQYF
15 | TRBV6-6 | few | CASRRPSATNEKLFF
14 | TRBV11-2 | NA | CASSLARTVDEQYF
13 | TRBV5-1 | NA | CASSLAFGNTQYF
15 | TRBV5-1 | NA | CASSSQASGVETQYF
13 | TRBV7-9 | few | CASSWGLAYEQYF